The 3 T cell receptor beta chains in this list originate from one sample, sequenced in a study of T cell repertoires in cytomegalovirus infection. Antigens for these TCRs are unknown. Using its own MiXCR run on the reads, TCRdb lists one record per CDR3 protein. Of fewer than 900,000 distinct CDR3 sequences listed, 25% to 35% are singletons. Sequenced here: cultured CD8+ T cells from PBMCs, sampled from culture after CMV antigen stimulation. The receptors stem from a human donor in good health (CMV status not recorded). Some clones in this sample may be carry-over from other donors' samples.

This clonotype was seen at least ten times. The chain joins TRBV27 to TRBJ1-4, with D tentatively TRBD1 (5 bases). This CDR3 region has 14 residues. The ends were cut back, 3 bases at V and 8 bases at J, with 13 bases in the middle. Germline V gives CDR1 MNHEY, CDR2 SMNVEV (reference sequence). The CDR3 spells CASSFVAGREKLFF. The CDR3 nucleotides are TGTGCCAGCAGTTTCGTGGCAGGGAGGGAAAAACTGTTTTTT. Drawing the rest from reference TRBV27 and TRBJ1-4, the complete variable domain is EAQVTQNPRYLITVTGKKLTVTCSQNMNHEYMSWYRQDPGLGLRQIYYSMNVEVTDKGDVPEGYKVSRKEKRNFPLILESPSPNQTSLYFCASSFVAGREKLFFGSGTQLSVL.

This clonotype turned up a few times. This chain joins TRBV27 and TRBJ2-3, with TRBD1 as a possible D gene (5 bases). Trimming took off 7 bases at V and 6 bases at J, with 20 bases between the two ends. The germline CDR1 and CDR2 sequences are MNHEY and SMNVEV (reference sequence). The CDR3 has 15 amino acids. Written as DNA, the CDR3 is TGTGCCAGCACCTCGACAGTTACCGATTCTGATACGCAGTATTTT. Encoded protein: CASTSTVTDSDTQYF.

This CDR3 reads CASSLVGGGYGYTF. The CDR3 region has the DNA TGTGCCAGCAGTTTAGTTGGGGGTGGCTATGGCTACACCTTC. The chain links TRBV27 to TRBJ1-2; perhaps TRBD1 as D (5 bases). The germline V gene encodes CDR1 MNHEY and CDR2 SMNVEV (reference sequence). V was trimmed by 2 bases and J by 4 bases, leaving 11 bases between them. CDR3 length: 14 residues.